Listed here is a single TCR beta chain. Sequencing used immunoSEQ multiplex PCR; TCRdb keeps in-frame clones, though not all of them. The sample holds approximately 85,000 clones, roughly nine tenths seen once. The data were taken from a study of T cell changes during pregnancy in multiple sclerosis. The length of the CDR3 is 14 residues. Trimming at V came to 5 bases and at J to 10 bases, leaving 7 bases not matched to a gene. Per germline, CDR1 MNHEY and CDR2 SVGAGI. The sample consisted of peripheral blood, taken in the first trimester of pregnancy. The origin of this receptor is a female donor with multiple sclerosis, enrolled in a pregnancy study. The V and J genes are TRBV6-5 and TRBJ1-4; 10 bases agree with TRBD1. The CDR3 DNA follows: TGTGCCAGCAGTCCCCCGGGACAGGGGAGAAAACTGTTTTTT. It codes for CASSPPGQGRKLFF.